This entry features one TCR beta chain sequence. After constant-region reverse-primer amplification, full-length variable regions underwent semi-nested PCR with Nested Universal Primer A. TCRdb processed the 5' RACE reads anew with MiXCR; each CDR3 protein has one entry. The data show tens of thousands of distinct CDR3 sequences, more than 25% seen once. In germline, CDR1 is MRHNA, CDR2 SNTAGT. This CDR3 spans 15 amino acids. With V trimmed by 3 bases and J by 6 bases, 6 bases remained unmatched. Tregs were sorted as CD4+CD25+CD127-/low cells. This clonotype originated in a female donor with breast cancer. Sequenced sample: tumor-infiltrating Tregs sorted from the breast tumor. This sequence joins TRBV6-4 and TRBJ2-2; 8 nucleotides line up with TRBD2. The CDR3 reads CASSEMAGGPGELFF. For the CDR3, the DNA is TGTGCCAGCAGTGAGATGGCGGGGGGACCCGGGGAGCTGTTTTTT.